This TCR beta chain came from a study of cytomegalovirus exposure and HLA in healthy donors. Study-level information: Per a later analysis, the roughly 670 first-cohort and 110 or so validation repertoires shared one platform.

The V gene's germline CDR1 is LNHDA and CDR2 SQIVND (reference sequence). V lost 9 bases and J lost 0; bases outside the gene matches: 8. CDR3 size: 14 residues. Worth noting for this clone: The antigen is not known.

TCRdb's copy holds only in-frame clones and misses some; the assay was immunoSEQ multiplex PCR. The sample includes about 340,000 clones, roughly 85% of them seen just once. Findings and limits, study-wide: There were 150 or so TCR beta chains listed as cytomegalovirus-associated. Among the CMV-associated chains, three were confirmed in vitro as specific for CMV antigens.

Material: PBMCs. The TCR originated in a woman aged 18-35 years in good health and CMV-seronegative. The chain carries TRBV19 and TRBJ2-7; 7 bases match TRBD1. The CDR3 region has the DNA TGTGCCAGCAGTGAATACAGGGGCTCCTACGAGCAGTACTTC. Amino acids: CASSEYRGSYEQYF.